This T cell receptor (beta chain) was identified in a study of identical twins. Study results and limitations: The abundant beta clonotypes from cord blood had fewer insertions, and memory repertoires had none of this. Sequences that were out-of-frame, alpha and twin-shared displayed an excess of low generation probability. Instead of following the same donors, the conclusions were based on cross-sectional statistical analysis.

Template switching introduced a universal primer site, and the cDNA bore unique molecular identifiers. TCRdb fed the 5' RACE reads into MiXCR, producing one record per CDR3 protein. The table includes roughly 240,000 distinct CDR3 sequences, approximately 8% detected once. This clonotype was recorded many times. Its antigen remains unidentified. Germline V gene sequence: CDR1 ENHRY, CDR2 SYGVKD. The CDR3 has 15 amino acids. V lost 3 bases, J lost 3 bases, and 2 bases stayed unmatched. The sample also formed part of further work on yellow fever vaccine responses in identical twins.

The sequence was collected from a woman aged 18-29 years in good health. The chain is built from TRBV10-3 and TRBJ2-5; TRBD2 matches 12 bases. The sequenced sample consisted of CD8+ T cells sorted from blood. The CDR3 nucleotides are TGTGCCATCAGTGACAGACTAGCGGGAGAAGAGACCCAGTACTTC. Translated, it gives CAISDRLAGEETQYF.